One T cell receptor (beta chain) is described in this entry. cDNA came from about 0.5 to 1 ug RNA primed by random hexamers. Using its own MiXCR run on the immunoSEQ multiplex PCR reads, TCRdb lists one record per CDR3 protein. The sample lists about 150,000 distinct CDR3 sequences, approximately 93% occurring once. These data originate in a study of CD8 T cells in Susac syndrome. Sequencing of TCR beta was performed on blood CD8+ T cells and on blood CD4+ T cells. The clonotype comes from a human donor with multiple sclerosis. The specimen was CD8+ T cells from PBMCs.

CDR3 nucleotides: TGTGCCAGCAGTCCGGGACACACCTTCTACGAGCAGTACTTC. Its protein is CASSPGHTFYEQYF. The rearrangement links TRBV27 to TRBJ2-7; TRBD1 might be the D (6 bases). The germline gives CDR1 MNHEY, CDR2 SMNVEV (reference sequence). This CDR3 is 14 amino acids long. V was clipped by 5 bases and J by 3 bases, with 14 bases between them.